This TCR beta chain is drawn from a study of beta chain features in type 1 diabetes. Details on this clone: Its antigen is as yet unknown.

The V and J ends lost 4 bases and 0 bases respectively, with 7 bases between them. Germline assignment: CDR1 SGHVS and CDR2 FNYEAQ. This CDR3 is 13 amino acids long. The authors reverse transcribed all of the isolated RNA, so sequencing captured expressed TCRB transcripts. Sequenced by immunoSEQ multiplex PCR; TCRdb stores in-frame clones only, minus some. Among around 150,000 clones listed, over 7.5% were seen once. Study-wide results and caveats: Possibly, sequencing cDNA over-represented cells that had high TCR expression levels. Whether HLA type affects TCRB rearrangement stayed undetermined in the present work. The naive, central memory and Treg TCRB repertoires showed an apparent similarity that was greater among patients than among healthy donors.

The clonotype comes from a man between 18 and 29 years old in good health. Sequencing was carried out using central memory CD4+ T cells from blood. This chain connects TRBV7-6 to TRBJ2-7, with D uncertain. The DNA for the CDR3 is TGTGCCAGCAGCTCTAGGAGCTCCTACGAGCAGTACTTC. It yields the protein CASSSRSSYEQYF.